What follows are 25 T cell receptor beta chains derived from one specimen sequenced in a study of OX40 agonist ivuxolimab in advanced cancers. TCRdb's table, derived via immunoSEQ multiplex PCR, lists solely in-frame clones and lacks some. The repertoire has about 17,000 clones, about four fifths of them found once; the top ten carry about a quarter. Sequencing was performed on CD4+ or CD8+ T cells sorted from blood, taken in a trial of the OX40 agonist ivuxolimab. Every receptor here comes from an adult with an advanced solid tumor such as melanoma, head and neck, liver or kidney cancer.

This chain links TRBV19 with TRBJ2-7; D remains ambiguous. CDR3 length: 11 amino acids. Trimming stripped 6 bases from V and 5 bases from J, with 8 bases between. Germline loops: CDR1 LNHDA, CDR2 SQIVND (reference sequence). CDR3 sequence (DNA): TGTGCCAGTAGCCTCCTTAACGAGCAGTACTTC. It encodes CASSLLNEQYF.

In DNA form, the CDR3 reads TGTGCCAGCAGCGTAGACACAGATACGCAGTATTTT. It translates to CASSVDTDTQYF. The rearrangement uses TRBV9 and TRBJ2-3; D unclear. CDR1 is SGDLS, CDR2 YYNGEE, per germline. V was shortened by 0 bases and J by 2 bases, with 1 base between the two germline ends. The CDR3 is 12 residues long.

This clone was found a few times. The CDR3 DNA reads as TGTGCCAGCAGTACTTTGACAGACTCCTACGAGCAGTACTTC. Encoded protein: CASSTLTDSYEQYF. The chain recombines TRBV28 with TRBJ2-7, with D perhaps TRBD1 (5 bases). V was clipped by 5 bases and J by 0 bases, with 11 bases between them. From germline, CDR1 is MDHEN and CDR2 SYDVKM. The CDR3 contains 14 residues.

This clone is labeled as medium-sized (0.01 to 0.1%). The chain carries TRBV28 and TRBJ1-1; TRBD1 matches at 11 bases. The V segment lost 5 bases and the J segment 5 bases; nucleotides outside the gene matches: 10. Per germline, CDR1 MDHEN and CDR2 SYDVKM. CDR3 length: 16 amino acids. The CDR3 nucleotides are TGTGCCAGCAGTCCCCCGACCGGGACAGGGGGGACTGAAGCTTTCTTT. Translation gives CASSPPTGTGGTEAFF.

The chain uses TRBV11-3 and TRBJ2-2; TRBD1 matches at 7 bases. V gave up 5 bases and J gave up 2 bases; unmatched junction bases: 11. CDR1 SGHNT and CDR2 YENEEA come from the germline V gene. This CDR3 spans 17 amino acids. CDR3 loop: CASSPERGQRNTGELFF. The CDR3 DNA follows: TGTGCCAGCAGCCCAGAACGGGGACAGCGAAACACCGGGGAGCTGTTTTTT.

The chain's CDR3 is CAWGALSNQPQHF. The CDR3 nucleotides read TGTGCCTGGGGTGCCCTGAGCAATCAGCCCCAGCATTTT. The gene calls are TRBV30 and TRBJ1-5, with D unresolved. The germline CDR1 and CDR2 sequences are GTSNPN and SVGIG (reference sequence). CDR3 length: 13 residues. Trimming took 5 bases from V and 1 from J, leaving 9 bases between them.

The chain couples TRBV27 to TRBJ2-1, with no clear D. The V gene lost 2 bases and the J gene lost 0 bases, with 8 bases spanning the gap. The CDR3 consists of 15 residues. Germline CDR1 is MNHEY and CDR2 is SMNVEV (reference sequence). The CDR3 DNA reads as TGTGCCAGCAGTTTAATGGGTAGCTCCTACAATGAGCAGTTCTTC. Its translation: CASSLMGSSYNEQFF.

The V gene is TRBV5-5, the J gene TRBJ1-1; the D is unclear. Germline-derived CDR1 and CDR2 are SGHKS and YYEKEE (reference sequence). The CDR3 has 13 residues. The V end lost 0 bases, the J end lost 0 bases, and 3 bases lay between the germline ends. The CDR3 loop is CASSLGVNTEAFF. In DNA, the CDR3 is TGTGCCAGCAGCTTGGGGGTGAACACTGAAGCTTTCTTT.

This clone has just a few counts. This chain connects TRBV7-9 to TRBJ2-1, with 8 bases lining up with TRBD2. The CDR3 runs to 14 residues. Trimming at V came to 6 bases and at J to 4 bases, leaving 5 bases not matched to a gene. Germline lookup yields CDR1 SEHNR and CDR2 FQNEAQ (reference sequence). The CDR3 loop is CASREAGDYNEQFF. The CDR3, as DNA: TGTGCCAGCAGAGAAGCGGGAGATTACAATGAGCAGTTCTTC.

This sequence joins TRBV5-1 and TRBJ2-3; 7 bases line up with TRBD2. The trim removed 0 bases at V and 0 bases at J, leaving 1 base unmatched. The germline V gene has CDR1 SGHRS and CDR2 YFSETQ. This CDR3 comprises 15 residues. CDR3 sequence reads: CASSLVGGSTDTQYF. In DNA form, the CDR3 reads TGCGCCAGCAGCTTGGTGGGGGGGAGCACAGATACGCAGTATTTT.

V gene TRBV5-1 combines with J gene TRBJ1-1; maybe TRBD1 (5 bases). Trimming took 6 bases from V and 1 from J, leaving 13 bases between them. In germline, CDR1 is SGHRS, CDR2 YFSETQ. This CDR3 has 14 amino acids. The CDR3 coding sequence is TGCGCCAGCACCCTGGACATCCCGAACACTGAAGCTTTCTTT. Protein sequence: CASTLDIPNTEAFF.

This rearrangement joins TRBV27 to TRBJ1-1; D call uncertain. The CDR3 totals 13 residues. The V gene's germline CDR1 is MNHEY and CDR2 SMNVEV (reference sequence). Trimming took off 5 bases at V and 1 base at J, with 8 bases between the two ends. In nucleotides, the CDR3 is TGTGCCAGCAGTACCCAAGGGAACACTGAAGCTTTCTTT. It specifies CASSTQGNTEAFF.

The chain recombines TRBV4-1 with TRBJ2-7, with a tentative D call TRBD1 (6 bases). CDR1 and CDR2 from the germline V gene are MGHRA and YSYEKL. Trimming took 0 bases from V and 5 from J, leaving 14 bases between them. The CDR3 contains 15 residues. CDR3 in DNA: TGCGCCAGCAGCCAAGATCAGGGAGAGGGGGACGAGCAGTACTTC. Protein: CASSQDQGEGDEQYF.

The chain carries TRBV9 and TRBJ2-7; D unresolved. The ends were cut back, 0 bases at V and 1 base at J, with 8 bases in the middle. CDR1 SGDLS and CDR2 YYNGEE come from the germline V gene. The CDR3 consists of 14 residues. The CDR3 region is CASSVAAYSYEQYF. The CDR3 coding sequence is TGTGCCAGCAGCGTAGCCGCCTATTCCTACGAGCAGTACTTC.

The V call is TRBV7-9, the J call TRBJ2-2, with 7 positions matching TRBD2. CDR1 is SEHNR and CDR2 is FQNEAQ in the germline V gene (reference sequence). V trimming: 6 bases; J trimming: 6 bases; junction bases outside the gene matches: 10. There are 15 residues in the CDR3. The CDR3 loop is CASSGRAGTAGELFF. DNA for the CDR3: TGTGCCAGCAGTGGGAGGGCCGGAACCGCCGGGGAGCTGTTTTTT.

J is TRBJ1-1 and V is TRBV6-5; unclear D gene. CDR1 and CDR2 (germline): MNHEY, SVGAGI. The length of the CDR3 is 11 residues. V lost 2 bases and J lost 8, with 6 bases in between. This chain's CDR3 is CASSYLGEAFF. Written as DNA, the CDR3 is TGTGCCAGCAGTTACCTCGGAGAAGCTTTCTTT.

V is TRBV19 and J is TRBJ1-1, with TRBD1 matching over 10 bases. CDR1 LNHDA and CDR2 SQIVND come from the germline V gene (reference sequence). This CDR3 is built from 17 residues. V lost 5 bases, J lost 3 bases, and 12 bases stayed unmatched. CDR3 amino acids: CASSDDRGPGSDTEAFF. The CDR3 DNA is TGTGCCAGTAGTGATGACAGGGGGCCGGGGTCGGACACTGAAGCTTTCTTT. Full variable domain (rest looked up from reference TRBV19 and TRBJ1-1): DGGITQSPKYLFRKEGQNVTLSCEQNLNHDAMYWYRQDPGQGLRLIYYSQIVNDFQKGDIAEGYSVSREKKESFPLTVTSAQKNPTAFYLCASSDDRGPGSDTEAFFGQGTRLTVV.

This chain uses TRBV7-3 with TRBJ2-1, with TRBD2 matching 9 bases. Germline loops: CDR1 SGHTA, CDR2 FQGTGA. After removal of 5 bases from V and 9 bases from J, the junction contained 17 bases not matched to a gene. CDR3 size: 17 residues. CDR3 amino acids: CASSQALAGPYVSEQFF. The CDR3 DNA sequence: TGTGCCAGCAGCCAGGCGCTAGCGGGGCCTTATGTGAGTGAGCAGTTCTTC.

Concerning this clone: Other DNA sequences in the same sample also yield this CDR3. CDR3 region: CASSRPRGAVNQPQHF. The CDR3 DNA sequence: TGTGCCAGTAGTAGGCCCCGGGGCGCGGTCAATCAGCCCCAGCATTTT. The chain employs TRBV19 and TRBJ1-5; tentatively, D is TRBD1 (5 bases). The germline V gene has CDR1 LNHDA and CDR2 SQIVND (reference sequence). V gave up 4 bases and J gave up 3 bases, with 16 bases separating them. The CDR3 contains 16 residues.

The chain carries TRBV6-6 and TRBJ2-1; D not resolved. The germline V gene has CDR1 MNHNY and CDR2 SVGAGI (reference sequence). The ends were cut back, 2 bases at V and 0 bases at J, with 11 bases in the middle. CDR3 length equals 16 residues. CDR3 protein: CASSYIDGPSYNEQFF. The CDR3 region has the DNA TGTGCCAGCAGTTACATAGACGGGCCCTCCTACAATGAGCAGTTCTTC.

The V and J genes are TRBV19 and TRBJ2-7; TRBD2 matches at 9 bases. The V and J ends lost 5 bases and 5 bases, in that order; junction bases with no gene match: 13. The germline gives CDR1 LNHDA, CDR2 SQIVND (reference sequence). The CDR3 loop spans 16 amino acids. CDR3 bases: TGTGCCAGTAGTCCCCGCCGGGTAGCGGGAGTCGACGAGCAGTACTTC. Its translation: CASSPRRVAGVDEQYF. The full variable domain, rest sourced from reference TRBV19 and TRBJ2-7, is DGGITQSPKYLFRKEGQNVTLSCEQNLNHDAMYWYRQDPGQGLRLIYYSQIVNDFQKGDIAEGYSVSREKKESFPLTVTSAQKNPTAFYLCASSPRRVAGVDEQYFGPGTRLTVT.

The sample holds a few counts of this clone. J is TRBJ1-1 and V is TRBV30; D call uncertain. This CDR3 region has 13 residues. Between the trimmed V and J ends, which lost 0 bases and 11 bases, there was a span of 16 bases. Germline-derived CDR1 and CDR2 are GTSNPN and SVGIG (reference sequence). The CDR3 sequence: CAWSVPSWHTAFF. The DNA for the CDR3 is TGTGCCTGGAGTGTACCCTCGTGGCATACGGCTTTCTTT.

CDR3 sequence: CASSDKFGEGAEAFF. In DNA form, the CDR3 reads TGTGCCAGCAGTGATAAGTTCGGGGAGGGGGCTGAAGCTTTCTTT. The chain employs TRBV6-1 and TRBJ1-1; TRBD1 might be the D (6 bases). Germline CDR1 MNHNS, CDR2 SASEGT. V lost 3 bases, J lost 6 bases, and 17 bases lay in between. The CDR3 sequence is 15 residues long.

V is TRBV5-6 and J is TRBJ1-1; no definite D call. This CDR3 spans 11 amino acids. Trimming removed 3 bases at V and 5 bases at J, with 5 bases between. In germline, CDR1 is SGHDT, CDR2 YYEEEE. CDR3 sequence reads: CASSYGTEAFF. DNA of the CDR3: TGTGCCAGCAGCTATGGGACTGAAGCTTTCTTT.

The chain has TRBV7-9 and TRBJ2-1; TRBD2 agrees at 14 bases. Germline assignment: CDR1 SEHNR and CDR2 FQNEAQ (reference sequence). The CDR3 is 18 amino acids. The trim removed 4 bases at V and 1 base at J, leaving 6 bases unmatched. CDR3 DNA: TGTGCCAGCAGCTCCGGGACTAGCGGGGGCTTGTCCTACAATGAGCAGTTCTTC. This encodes CASSSGTSGGLSYNEQFF.